This T cell receptor beta chain was sequenced during a study of blood T cell repertoires in COVID-19. Germline trimming cut 2 bases from V and 6 bases from J; bases unmatched to any gene: 16. CDR3 length: 17 residues. CDR1 is GTSNPN and CDR2 is SVGIG in the germline V gene (reference sequence). Data came from immunoSEQ multiplex PCR; TCRdb stores just in-frame clones and leaves some out. Of roughly 260,000 clones listed, roughly nine tenths are singletons. The clonotype originates from a man aged 60 to 75 who had recovered from COVID-19. The rearrangement joins TRBV30 to TRBJ2-4; TRBD1 aligns across 7 bases. The sequencing sample was made of peripheral blood. Here the CDR3 reads CAWSPFVQTGRVNIQYF. In nucleotides, the CDR3 is TGTGCCTGGAGTCCATTTGTCCAGACAGGGCGCGTAAACATTCAGTACTTC. The variable domain in full, completed from reference TRBV30 and TRBJ2-4, reads SQTIHQWPATLVQPVGSPLSLECTVEGTSNPNLYWYRQAAGRGLQLLFYSVGIGQISSEVPQNLSASRPQDRQFILSSKKLLLSDSGFYLCAWSPFVQTGRVNIQYFGAGTRLSVL.